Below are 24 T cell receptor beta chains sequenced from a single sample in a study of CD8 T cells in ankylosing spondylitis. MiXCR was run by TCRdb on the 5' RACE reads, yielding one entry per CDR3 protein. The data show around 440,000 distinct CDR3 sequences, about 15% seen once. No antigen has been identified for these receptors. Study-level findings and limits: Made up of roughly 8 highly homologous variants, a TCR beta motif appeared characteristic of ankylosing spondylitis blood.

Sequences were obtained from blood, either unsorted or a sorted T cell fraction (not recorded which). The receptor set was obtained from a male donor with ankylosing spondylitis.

The CDR3 is CASSYSGHQPQHF. CDR3 DNA: TGTGCCAGCAGTTACTCTGGGCATCAGCCCCAGCATTTT. The chain uses TRBV6-5 and TRBJ1-5; D ambiguous. CDR3 length: 13 residues. Trimming stripped 0 bases from V and 5 bases from J, with 5 bases between. Germline V gene sequence: CDR1 MNHEY, CDR2 SVGAGI.

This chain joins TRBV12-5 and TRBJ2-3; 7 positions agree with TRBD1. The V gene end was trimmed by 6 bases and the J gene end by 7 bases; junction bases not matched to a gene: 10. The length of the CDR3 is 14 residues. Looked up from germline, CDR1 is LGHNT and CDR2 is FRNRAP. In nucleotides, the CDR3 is TGTGCTAGTGGATCCGGGACAGTAGGCAATACGCAGTATTTT. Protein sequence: CASGSGTVGNTQYF.

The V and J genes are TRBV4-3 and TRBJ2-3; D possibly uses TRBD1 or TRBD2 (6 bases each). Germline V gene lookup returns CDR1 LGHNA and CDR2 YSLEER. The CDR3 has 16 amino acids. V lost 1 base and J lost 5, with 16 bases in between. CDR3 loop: CASSQVGGRVGDTQYF. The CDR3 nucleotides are TGCGCCAGCAGCCAAGTGGGGGGCAGGGTCGGAGATACGCAGTATTTT.

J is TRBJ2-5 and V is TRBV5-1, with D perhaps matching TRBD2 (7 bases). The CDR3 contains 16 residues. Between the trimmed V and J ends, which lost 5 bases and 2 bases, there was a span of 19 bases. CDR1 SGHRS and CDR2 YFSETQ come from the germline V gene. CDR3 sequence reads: CASSRDPGGIQETQYF. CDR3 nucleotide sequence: TGCGCCAGCAGTCGCGACCCGGGGGGCATTCAAGAGACCCAGTACTTC.

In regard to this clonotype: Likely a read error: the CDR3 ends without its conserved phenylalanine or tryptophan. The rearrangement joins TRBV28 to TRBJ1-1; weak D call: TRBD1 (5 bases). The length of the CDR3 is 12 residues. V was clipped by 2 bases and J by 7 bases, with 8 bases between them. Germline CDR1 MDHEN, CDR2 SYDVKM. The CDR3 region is CASSLRQGEAFC. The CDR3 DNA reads TGTGCCAGCAGTTTACGTCAGGGTGAAGCTTTCTGT.

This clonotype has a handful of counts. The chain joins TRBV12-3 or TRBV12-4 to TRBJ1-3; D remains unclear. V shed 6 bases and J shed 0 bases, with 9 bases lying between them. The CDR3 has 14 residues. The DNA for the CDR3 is TGTGCCAGCAGGGACGGTGACTCTGGAAACACCATATATTTT. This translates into CASRDGDSGNTIYF.

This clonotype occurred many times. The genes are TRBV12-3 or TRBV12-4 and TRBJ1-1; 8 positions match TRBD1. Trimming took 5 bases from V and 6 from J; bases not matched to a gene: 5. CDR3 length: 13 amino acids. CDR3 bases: TGTGCCAGCAGTCTTGACAGGGGTCCTGAAGCTTTCTTT. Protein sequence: CASSLDRGPEAFF.

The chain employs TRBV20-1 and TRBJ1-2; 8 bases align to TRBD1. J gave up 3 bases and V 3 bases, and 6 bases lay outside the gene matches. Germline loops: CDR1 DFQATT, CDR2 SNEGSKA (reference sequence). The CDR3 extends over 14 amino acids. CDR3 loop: CSARGQDFDYGYTF. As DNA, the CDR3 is TGCAGTGCTAGGGGACAGGACTTCGACTATGGCTACACCTTC.

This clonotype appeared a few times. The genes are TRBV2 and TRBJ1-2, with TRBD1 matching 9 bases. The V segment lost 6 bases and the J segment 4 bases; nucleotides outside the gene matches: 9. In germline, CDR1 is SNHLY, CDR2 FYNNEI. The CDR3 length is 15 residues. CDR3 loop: CASSAGTGQAYGYTF. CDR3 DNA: TGTGCCAGCAGCGCCGGGACAGGGCAGGCCTATGGCTACACCTTC.

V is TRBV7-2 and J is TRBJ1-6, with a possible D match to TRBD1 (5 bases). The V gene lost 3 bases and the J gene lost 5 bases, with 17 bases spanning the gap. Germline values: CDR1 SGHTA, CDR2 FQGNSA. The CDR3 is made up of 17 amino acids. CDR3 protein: CASSFLPRGGNNSPLHF. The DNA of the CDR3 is TGTGCCAGCAGCTTTCTTCCGAGGGGCGGGAATAATTCACCCCTCCACTTT.

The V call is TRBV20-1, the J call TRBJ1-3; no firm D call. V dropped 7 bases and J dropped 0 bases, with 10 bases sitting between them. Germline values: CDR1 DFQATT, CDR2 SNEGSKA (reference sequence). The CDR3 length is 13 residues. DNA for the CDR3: TGCAGTGTTAGGGATAGCTCTGGAAACACCATATATTTT. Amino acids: CSVRDSSGNTIYF.

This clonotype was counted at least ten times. The CDR3 reads CASSLDPEPSYEQYF. The CDR3 DNA follows: TGTGCCAGCAGCTTAGACCCCGAGCCCTCCTACGAGCAGTACTTC. The V and J genes are TRBV7-2 and TRBJ2-7, with unresolved D. V dropped 1 base and J dropped 0 bases, with 10 bases sitting between them. CDR1 is SGHTA and CDR2 is FQGNSA in the germline V gene. The CDR3 consists of 15 residues.

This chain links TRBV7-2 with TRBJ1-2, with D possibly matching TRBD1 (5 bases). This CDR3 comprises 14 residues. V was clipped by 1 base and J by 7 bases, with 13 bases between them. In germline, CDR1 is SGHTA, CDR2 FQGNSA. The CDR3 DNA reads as TGTGCCAGCAGCTTAGTTACGCCTGGGGGTGGCTACACCTTC. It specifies CASSLVTPGGGYTF.

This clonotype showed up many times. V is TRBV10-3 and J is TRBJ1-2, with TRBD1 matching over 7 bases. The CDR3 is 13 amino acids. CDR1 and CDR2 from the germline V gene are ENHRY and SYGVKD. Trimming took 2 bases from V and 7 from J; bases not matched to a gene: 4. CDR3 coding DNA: TGTGCCATCAGTGAGGACAGGGACTCTGGCTACACCTTC. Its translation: CAISEDRDSGYTF.

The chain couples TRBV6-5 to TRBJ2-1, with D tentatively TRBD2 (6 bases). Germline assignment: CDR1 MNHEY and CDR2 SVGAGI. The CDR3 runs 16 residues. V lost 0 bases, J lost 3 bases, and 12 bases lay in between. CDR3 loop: CASSYSAGTYYNEQFF. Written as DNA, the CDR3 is TGTGCCAGCAGTTACTCGGCCGGGACTTACTACAATGAGCAGTTCTTC.

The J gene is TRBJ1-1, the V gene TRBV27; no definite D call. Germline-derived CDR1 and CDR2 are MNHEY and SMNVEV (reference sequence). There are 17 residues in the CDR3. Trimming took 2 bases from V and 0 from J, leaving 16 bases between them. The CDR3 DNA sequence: TGTGCCAGCAGTTTAGGGCTCAGTCTAGATGTGAACACTGAAGCTTTCTTT. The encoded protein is CASSLGLSLDVNTEAFF.

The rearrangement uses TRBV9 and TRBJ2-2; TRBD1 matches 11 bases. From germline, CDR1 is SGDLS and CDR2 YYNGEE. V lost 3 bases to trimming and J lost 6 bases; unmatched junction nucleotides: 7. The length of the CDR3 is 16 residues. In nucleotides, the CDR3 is TGTGCCAGCAGCGCCCGGACAGGGGGCTGGTCCGGGGAGCTGTTTTTT. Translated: CASSARTGGWSGELFF.

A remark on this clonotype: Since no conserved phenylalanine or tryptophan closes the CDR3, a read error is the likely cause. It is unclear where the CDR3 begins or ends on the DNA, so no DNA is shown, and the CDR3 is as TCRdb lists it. CDR3 residues: CSARPDPLREDL. The chain couples TRBV20-1 to TRBJ2-7. From germline, CDR1 is DFQATT and CDR2 SNEGSKA (reference sequence). The CDR3 is 12 residues long, ends included.

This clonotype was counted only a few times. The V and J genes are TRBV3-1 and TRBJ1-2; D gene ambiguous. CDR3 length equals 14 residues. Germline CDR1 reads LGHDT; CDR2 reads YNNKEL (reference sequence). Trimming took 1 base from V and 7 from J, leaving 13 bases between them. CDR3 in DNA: TGTGCCAGCAGCCAAGGTGGGCAGGTCGCTGGCTACACCTTC. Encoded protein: CASSQGGQVAGYTF.

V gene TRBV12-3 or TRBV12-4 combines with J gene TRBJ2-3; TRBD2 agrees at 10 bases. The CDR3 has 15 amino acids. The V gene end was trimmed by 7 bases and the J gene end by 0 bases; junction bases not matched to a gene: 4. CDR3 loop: CASNRAGGSTDTQYF. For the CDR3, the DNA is TGTGCCAGCAATAGAGCGGGGGGGAGCACAGATACGCAGTATTTT.

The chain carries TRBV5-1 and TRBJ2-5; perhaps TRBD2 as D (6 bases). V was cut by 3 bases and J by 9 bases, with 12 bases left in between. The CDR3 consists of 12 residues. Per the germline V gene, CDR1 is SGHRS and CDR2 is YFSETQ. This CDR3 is CASSSTRGSQYF. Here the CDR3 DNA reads TGCGCCAGCAGCTCAACTCGGGGGTCCCAGTACTTC.

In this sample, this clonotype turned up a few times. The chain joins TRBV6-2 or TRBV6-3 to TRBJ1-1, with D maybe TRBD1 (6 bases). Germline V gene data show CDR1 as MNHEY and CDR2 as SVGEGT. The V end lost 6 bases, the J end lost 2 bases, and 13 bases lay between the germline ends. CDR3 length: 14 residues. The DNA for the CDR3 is TGTGCCAGCAGAACCAGGGGAGGAAACACTGAAGCTTTCTTT. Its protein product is CASRTRGGNTEAFF.

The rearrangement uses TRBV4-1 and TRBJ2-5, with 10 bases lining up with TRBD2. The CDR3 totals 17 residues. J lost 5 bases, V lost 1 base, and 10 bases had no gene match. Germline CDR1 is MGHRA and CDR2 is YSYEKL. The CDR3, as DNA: TGCGCCAGCAGCCAAGTAGGAGCGGGGGGGCCGTATGAGACCCAGTACTTC. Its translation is CASSQVGAGGPYETQYF.

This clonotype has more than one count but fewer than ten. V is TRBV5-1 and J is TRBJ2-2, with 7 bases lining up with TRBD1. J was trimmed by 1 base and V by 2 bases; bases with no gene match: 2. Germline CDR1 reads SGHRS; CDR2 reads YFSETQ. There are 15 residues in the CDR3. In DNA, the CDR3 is TGCGCCAGCAGCTTCGGGGACAGGAACACCGGGGAGCTGTTTTTT. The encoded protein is CASSFGDRNTGELFF.